These 7 T cell receptor beta chains were sequenced from one sample in a study of Ad26.COV2.S vaccination and SARS-CoV-2 variants. Treatment denoted: roughly 19 received Ad26.COV2.S at low or high dose, single or two shots; about 5 received placebo; per-sample allocation not given. Day 63 after the first vaccine or placebo injection was the time point for sampling. Only in-frame clones appear in the TCRdb table, and some are missing; sequencing was by immunoSEQ multiplex PCR. The sample contains some 250,000 clones, 85% to 90% of which appear only once. The source was peripheral blood, collected in a trial of Ad26.COV2.S vaccine versus placebo. These receptors all stem from a person between 18 and 65 years old who received the Ad26.COV2.S COVID-19 vaccine or a placebo.

This clone has a single count. The rearrangement links TRBV11-3 to TRBJ2-1, with TRBD2 identical over 11 bases. The V gene end was trimmed by 0 bases and the J gene end by 10 bases; junction bases not matched to a gene: 11. CDR1 and CDR2 from the germline V gene are SGHNT and YENEEA. CDR3 length equals 17 residues. The DNA of the CDR3 is TGTGCCAGCAGCTTAGACCCATTCGGAACTAGCGGGAGCGAGCAGTTCTTC. It is translated as CASSLDPFGTSGSEQFF.

V gene TRBV11-2 combines with J gene TRBJ2-7, with 13 nucleotides matching TRBD2. The V and J ends lost 5 bases and 3 bases, in that order; junction bases with no gene match: 16. The germline CDR1 and CDR2 sequences are SGHAT and FQNNGV. The CDR3 runs 19 residues. CDR3 DNA sequence: TGTGCCAGCAGCCAGGGACTAGCGGGACGGAGATGGTATTACTACGAGCAGTACTTC. Translation gives CASSQGLAGRRWYYYEQYF. Full variable domain (outside the CDR3, taken from reference TRBV11-2 and TRBJ2-7): EAGVAQSPRYKIIEKRQSVAFWCNPISGHATLYWYQQILGQGPKLLIQFQNNGVVDDSQLPKDRFSAERLKGVDSTLKIQPAKLEDSAVYLCASSQGLAGRRWYYYEQYFGPGTRLTVT.

The chain is built from TRBV27 and TRBJ2-7, with TRBD1 matching over 9 bases. After removal of 3 bases from V and 1 base from J, the junction contained 4 bases not matched to a gene. The CDR3 runs 15 residues. CDR1 and CDR2 (germline): MNHEY, SMNVEV (reference sequence). CDR3 amino acids: CASSLGTGTSYEQYF. In DNA form, the CDR3 reads TGTGCCAGCAGTTTGGGGACAGGGACGTCCTACGAGCAGTACTTC.

This chain uses TRBV19 with TRBJ2-7, with TRBD2 identical over 7 bases. The CDR3 runs 13 residues. V lost 3 bases, J lost 2 bases, and 1 base stayed unmatched. Germline V CDR1 and CDR2: LNHDA, SQIVND (reference sequence). CDR3 loop: CASSIGGTYEQYF. The CDR3 bases are TGTGCCAGTAGTATCGGGGGGACCTACGAGCAGTACTTC.

The chain carries TRBV6-2 or TRBV6-3 and TRBJ2-7, with a weak D call TRBD2 (6 bases). Deletions cut 4 bases from V and 1 base from J, with 11 bases between. The CDR3 consists of 14 residues. Germline CDR1 MNHEY, CDR2 SVGEGT. The CDR3 spells CASSFGRGSYEQYF. CDR3 sequence (DNA): TGTGCCAGCAGTTTTGGGCGGGGTTCCTACGAGCAGTACTTC.

The J gene is TRBJ1-5, the V gene TRBV19, with TRBD1 matching 9 bases. The V and J ends lost 6 bases and 5 bases, in that order; junction bases with no gene match: 8. The CDR3 runs 15 residues. The germline V gene has CDR1 LNHDA and CDR2 SQIVND (reference sequence). DNA for the CDR3: TGTGCCAGTAGCGTACAGGGGGCCGTGGATCAGCCCCAGCATTTT. It translates to CASSVQGAVDQPQHF.

A few counts support this clone. The chain combines TRBV6-4 with TRBJ1-6, with D possibly matching TRBD1 (5 bases). The CDR3 extends over 14 amino acids. Trimming stripped 5 bases from V and 7 bases from J, with 12 bases between. Germline lookup yields CDR1 MRHNA and CDR2 SNTAGT. Written as DNA, the CDR3 is TGTGCCAGCAGTCCGGGGAGGGACAATTCACCCCTCCACTTT. Amino acid sequence: CASSPGRDNSPLHF.